Listed below are T cell receptor beta chains from one sample, sequenced in a study of blood T cell repertoires in COVID-19. Only in-frame clones appear in the TCRdb table, and some are missing; sequencing was by immunoSEQ multiplex PCR. The sample shows hundreds of thousands of clones, around 84% of them seen only once. Sequencing used peripheral blood. These TCRs come from an elderly man with acute or convalescent COVID-19. CDR3s include the opening cysteine and the closing phenylalanine or tryptophan.

CDR3 protein: CASSPTGSYNEQFF
V gene: TRBV19
J gene: TRBJ2-1

CDR3 protein: CASSQDYRTTFTDTQYF
V gene: TRBV14
J gene: TRBJ2-3

CDR3 protein: CASSLTSGLRETQYF
V gene: TRBV7-2
J gene: TRBJ2-5

CDR3 protein: CASSPDPELAGFF
V gene: TRBV18
J gene: TRBJ2-1

CDR3 protein: CGARTGGVEKLFF
V gene: TRBV28
J gene: TRBJ1-4

CDR3 protein: CAIRGADNNSPLHF
V gene: TRBV10-3
J gene: TRBJ1-6

CDR3 protein: CAWSVSTGLLWGYTF
V gene: TRBV30
J gene: TRBJ1-2

CDR3 protein: CAISESRGSGEQYF
V gene: TRBV10-3
J gene: TRBJ2-7

CDR3 protein: CALRAGTNEKLFF
V gene: TRBV2
J gene: TRBJ1-4

CDR3 protein: CASSPGTGGFEQYF
V gene: TRBV5-1
J gene: TRBJ2-7

CDR3 protein: CASRPLAGGQYF
V gene: TRBV12-3/TRBV12-4
J gene: TRBJ2-3

CDR3 protein: CASTSSGTGGANYGYTF
V gene: TRBV19
J gene: TRBJ1-2

CDR3 protein: CASSLGRLAGRSTDEQFF
V gene: TRBV19
J gene: TRBJ2-1

CDR3 protein: CASSMGLVPYEQYF
V gene: TRBV28
J gene: TRBJ2-7

CDR3 protein: CASSVGARGTQYF
V gene: TRBV27
J gene: TRBJ2-3

CDR3 protein: CAWSTGLTYNSPLHF
V gene: TRBV30
J gene: TRBJ1-6

CDR3 protein: CASSAGQGKTQYF
V gene: TRBV11-2
J gene: TRBJ2-5

CDR3 protein: CASSLAGAYNEQFF
V gene: TRBV7-7
J gene: TRBJ2-1

CDR3 protein: CASSTTGQGRVQETQYF
V gene: TRBV12-1
J gene: TRBJ2-5

CDR3 protein: CASRAGTDNSPLHF
V gene: TRBV19
J gene: TRBJ1-6

CDR3 protein: CASSQPGQGPFLYGYTF
V gene: TRBV28
J gene: TRBJ1-2

CDR3 protein: CAWISGTSGSDEQFF
V gene: TRBV30
J gene: TRBJ2-1

CDR3 protein: CASSLARASYNEQFF
V gene: TRBV7-2
J gene: TRBJ2-1

CDR3 protein: CASSQEGGPGANVLTF
V gene: TRBV4-2
J gene: TRBJ2-6

CDR3 protein: CAISEAGTKGIYTQYF
V gene: TRBV10-3
J gene: TRBJ2-3

CDR3 protein: CASSQGRGSGNTIYF
V gene: TRBV3-1/TRBV3-2
J gene: TRBJ1-3

CDR3 protein: CASSLQTGTAEAFF
V gene: TRBV7-3
J gene: TRBJ1-1

CDR3 protein: CASTSGTGGMEGNQPQHF
V gene: TRBV19
J gene: TRBJ1-5

CDR3 protein: CASSLVSASTDTQYF
V gene: TRBV27
J gene: TRBJ2-3

CDR3 protein: CASSLPPRGRDQPQHF
V gene: TRBV11-2
J gene: TRBJ1-5

CDR3 protein: CASSLGGYGRPTDTQYF
V gene: TRBV5-1
J gene: TRBJ2-3

CDR3 protein: CASSQETSGSGWEETQYF
V gene: TRBV3-1/TRBV3-2
J gene: TRBJ2-5

CDR3 protein: CASSLGLNGYEQYF
V gene: TRBV5-5
J gene: TRBJ2-7

CDR3 protein: CASSHSPAGGTDTQYF
V gene: TRBV3-1/TRBV3-2
J gene: TRBJ2-3

CDR3 protein: CASSLGGTRSYEQYF
V gene: TRBV11-3
J gene: TRBJ2-7

CDR3 protein: CASSRDRQETQYF
V gene: TRBV18
J gene: TRBJ2-5

CDR3 protein: CATTSGYNEQFF
V gene: TRBV15
J gene: TRBJ2-1

CDR3 protein: CASSQERGLNYGYTF
V gene: TRBV4-3
J gene: TRBJ1-2

CDR3 protein: CATSDANREGYTF
V gene: TRBV24-1
J gene: TRBJ1-2

CDR3 protein: CASSWGPEKLFF
V gene: TRBV12-5
J gene: TRBJ1-4

CDR3 protein: CASSLDRGTRPSTDTQYF
V gene: TRBV11-2
J gene: TRBJ2-3

CDR3 protein: CAWSPLVETQYF
V gene: TRBV30
J gene: TRBJ2-5

CDR3 protein: CASSSLVAGGDEQFF
V gene: TRBV7-2
J gene: TRBJ2-1

CDR3 protein: CASSTDRGLYGYTF
V gene: TRBV2
J gene: TRBJ1-2

CDR3 protein: CASKGVSTSGYLAIQYF
V gene: TRBV21-1
J gene: TRBJ2-4

CDR3 protein: CASSVGSSGVSYEQYF
V gene: TRBV9
J gene: TRBJ2-7

CDR3 protein: CASSYSRGGSGNTIYF
V gene: TRBV6-6
J gene: TRBJ1-3

CDR3 protein: CASSPGQSQETQYF
V gene: TRBV18
J gene: TRBJ2-5

CDR3 protein: CASSQAGGLAGLGYEQYF
V gene: TRBV4-1
J gene: TRBJ2-7

CDR3 protein: CASSSSADRAGEQYF
V gene: TRBV28
J gene: TRBJ2-7

CDR3 protein: CASMSSGVQPQHF
V gene: TRBV28
J gene: TRBJ1-5

CDR3 protein: CSARADREQYF
V gene: TRBV20-1
J gene: TRBJ2-7

CDR3 protein: CASSLDWRGTDTQYF
V gene: TRBV5-1
J gene: TRBJ2-3